This T cell receptor beta chain was captured in a study of blood T cell repertoires in COVID-19. About the research overall: Researchers got acute and convalescent COVID-19 samples from the United States, Italy and Spain. Nucleic acid was either cDNA or gDNA, and it came from T cells, B-cell-depleted T cells, or PBMCs.

As processed by the authors: Amplified reference gene primers provided the basis for estimating nucleated cell counts. The table came from immunoSEQ multiplex PCR; TCRdb's copy has only in-frame clones and leaves some out. V and J calls and clone size are given by that table; D and trimming were obtained from the DNA. The sample holds 55,000 to 75,000 clones, roughly four fifths seen once. The sequenced sample was peripheral blood. The receptor comes from a man aged 65-85 years with acute or convalescent COVID-19.

CDR3 amino acids: CAWSKKAGGRSTDTQYF. For the CDR3, the DNA is TGTGCCTGGAGTAAAAAAGCGGGAGGTCGGAGCACAGATACGCAGTATTTT. The chain carries TRBV30 and TRBJ2-3, with TRBD2 identical over 9 bases. Looked up from germline, CDR1 is GTSNPN and CDR2 is SVGIG (reference sequence). V gave up 2 bases and J gave up 0 bases; unmatched junction bases: 9. This CDR3 contains 17 residues.